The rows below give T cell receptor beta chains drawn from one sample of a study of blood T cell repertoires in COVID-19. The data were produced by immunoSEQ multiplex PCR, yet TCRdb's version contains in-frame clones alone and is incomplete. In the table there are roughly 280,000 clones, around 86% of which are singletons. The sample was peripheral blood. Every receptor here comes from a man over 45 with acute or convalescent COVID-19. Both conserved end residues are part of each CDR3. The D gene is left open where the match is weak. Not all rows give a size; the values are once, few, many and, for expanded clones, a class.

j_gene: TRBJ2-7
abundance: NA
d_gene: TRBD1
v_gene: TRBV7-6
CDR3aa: CASSFLPDRGKNEQYF

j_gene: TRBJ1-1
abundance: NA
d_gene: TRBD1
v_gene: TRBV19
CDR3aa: CASSLGQGIEAFF

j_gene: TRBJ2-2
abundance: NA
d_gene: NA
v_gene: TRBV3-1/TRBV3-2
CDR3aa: CASSQEQGRGTGELFF

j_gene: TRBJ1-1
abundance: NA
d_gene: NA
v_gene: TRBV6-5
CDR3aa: CASTYRVGGEAEAFF

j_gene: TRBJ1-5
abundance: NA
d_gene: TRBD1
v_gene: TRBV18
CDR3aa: CASSPRDSSNQPQHF

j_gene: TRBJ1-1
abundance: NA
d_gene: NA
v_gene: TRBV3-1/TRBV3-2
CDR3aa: CASSQGAGDTEAFF

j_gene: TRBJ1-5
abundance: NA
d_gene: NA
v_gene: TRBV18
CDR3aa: CASSPSGDQPQHF

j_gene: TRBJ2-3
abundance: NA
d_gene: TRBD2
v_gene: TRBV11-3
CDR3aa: CASSLRSSGGTGPTDTQYF

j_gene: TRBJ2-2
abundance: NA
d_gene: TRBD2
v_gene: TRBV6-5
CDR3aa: CASTLGGGTGELFF

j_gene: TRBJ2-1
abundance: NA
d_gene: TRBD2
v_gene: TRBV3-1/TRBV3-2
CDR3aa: CASSSQRGTYNEQFF

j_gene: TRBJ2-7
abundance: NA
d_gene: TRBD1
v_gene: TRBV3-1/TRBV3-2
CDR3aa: CASSQVPGQGVYEQYF

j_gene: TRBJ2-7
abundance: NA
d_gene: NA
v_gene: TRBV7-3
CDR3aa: CASSPGTDYEQYF

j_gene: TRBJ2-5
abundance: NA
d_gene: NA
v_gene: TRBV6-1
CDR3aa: CASSEGGAGYQETQYF

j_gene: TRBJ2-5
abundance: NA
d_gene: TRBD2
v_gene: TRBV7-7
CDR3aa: CASSLGQTSSYQETQYF

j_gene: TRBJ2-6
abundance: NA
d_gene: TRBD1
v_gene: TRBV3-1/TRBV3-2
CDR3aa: CASSGDSSGANVLTF

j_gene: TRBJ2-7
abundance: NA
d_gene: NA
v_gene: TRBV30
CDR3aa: CAWMRASTYEQYF

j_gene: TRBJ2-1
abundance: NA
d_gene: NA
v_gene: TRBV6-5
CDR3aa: CASSHSNEQFF

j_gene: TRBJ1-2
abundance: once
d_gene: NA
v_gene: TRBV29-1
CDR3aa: CSARGHMEGGYTF

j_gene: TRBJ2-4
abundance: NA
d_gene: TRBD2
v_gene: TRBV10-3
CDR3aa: CAISDSAGGAKNIQYF

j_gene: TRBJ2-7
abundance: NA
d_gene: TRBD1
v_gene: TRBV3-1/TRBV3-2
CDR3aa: CASSLPDRGGEQYF

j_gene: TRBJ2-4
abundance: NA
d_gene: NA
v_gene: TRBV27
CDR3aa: CASSFQGRGNIQYF

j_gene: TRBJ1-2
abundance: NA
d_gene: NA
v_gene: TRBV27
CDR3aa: CASSLEATVINGYTF

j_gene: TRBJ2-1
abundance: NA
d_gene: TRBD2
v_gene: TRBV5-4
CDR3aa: CASSLAAGGAQEQFF

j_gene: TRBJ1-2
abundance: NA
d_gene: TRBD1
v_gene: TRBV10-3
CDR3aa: CAIGRTGGMWGYTF

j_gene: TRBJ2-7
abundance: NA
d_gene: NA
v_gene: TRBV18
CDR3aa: CASFRDSSYEQYF

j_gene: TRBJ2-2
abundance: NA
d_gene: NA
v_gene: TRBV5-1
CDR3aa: CASSFEGGELFF

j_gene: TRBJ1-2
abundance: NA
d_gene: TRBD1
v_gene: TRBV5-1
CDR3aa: CASSGGQGGDGYTF

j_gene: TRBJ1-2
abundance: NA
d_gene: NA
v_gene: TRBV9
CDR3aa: CASSVGWGGKLANYGYTF

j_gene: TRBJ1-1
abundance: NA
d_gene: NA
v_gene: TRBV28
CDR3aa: CASSFGGNTEAFF

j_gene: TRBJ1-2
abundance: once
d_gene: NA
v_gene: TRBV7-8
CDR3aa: CASSLTSPGTIGYTF

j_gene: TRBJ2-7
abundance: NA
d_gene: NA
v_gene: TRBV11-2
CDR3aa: CASSPFVGVAEQYF

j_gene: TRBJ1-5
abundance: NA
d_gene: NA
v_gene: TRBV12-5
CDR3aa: CASGLGQHNQPQHF

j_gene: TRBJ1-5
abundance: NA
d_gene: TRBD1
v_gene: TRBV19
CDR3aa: CASAGQGRDQPQHF

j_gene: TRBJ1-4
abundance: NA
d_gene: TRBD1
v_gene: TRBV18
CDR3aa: CASSLLQGLDEKLFF

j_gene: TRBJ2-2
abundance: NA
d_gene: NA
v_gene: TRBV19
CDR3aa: CASADRNTGELFF

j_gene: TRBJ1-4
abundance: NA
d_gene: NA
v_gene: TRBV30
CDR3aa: CAWRVPIRGADWRREKLFF

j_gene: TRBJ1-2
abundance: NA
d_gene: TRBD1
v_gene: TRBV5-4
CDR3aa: CASSLTGQPSRYGYTF

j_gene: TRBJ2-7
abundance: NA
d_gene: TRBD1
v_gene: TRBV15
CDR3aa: CATSRARFGTASYEQYF

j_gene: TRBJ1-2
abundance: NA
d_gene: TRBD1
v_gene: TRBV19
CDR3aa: CASSISWDRSLYGYTF

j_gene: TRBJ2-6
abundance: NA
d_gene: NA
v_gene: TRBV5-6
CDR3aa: CASSLGAALSGANVLTF

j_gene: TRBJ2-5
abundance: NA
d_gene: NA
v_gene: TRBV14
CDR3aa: CASSQDRTPVYF

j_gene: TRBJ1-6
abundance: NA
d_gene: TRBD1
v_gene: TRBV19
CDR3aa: CANSGGADSPLHF

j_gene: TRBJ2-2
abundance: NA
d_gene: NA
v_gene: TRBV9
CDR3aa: CASSGGLVNTGELFF

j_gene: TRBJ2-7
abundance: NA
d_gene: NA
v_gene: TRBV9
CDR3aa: CASSVDSARGEQYF

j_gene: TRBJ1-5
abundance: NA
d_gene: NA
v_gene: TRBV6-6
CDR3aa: CASSYPEQGQPQHF

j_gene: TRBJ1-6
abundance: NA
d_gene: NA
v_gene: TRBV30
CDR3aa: CAWRAWDWDSPLHF

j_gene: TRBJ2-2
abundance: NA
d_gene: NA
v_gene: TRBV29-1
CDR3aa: CSVGSEKGTGELFF

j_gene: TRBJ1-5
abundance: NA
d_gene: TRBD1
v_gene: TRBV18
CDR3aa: CASTGQGDQPQHF

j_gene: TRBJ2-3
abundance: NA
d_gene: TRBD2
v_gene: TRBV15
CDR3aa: CATSRVPDRGGRGTDTQYF

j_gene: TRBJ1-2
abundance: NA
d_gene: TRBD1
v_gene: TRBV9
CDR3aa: CASSVADRDRSNYGYTF

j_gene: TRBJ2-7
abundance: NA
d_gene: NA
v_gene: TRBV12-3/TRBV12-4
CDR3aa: CASSLSGYEQYF

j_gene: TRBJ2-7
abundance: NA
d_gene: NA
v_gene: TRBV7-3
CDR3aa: CASSLSGAYEQYF

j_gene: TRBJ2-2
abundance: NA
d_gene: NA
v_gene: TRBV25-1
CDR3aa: CAHTGENPGELFF

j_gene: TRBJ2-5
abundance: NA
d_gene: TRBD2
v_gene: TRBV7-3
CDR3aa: CASSFSGGAAETQYF

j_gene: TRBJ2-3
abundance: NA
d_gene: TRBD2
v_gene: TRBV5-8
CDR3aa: CASSPERGGRNTQYF